This TCR beta chain emerged from a study of Ad26.COV2.S vaccination and SARS-CoV-2 variants. Background on the study: The donor was enrolled in the Ad26.COV2.S arm of the COV1001 trial. Administration of Ad26.COV2.S was intramuscular, either once or twice 56 days apart. Findings and limits, study-wide: It is possible that the TCR breadth and depth analyses underestimated the total T cell responses.

A word on this clone: Its target is unknown.

Method: immunoSEQ multiplex PCR; TCRdb's copy keeps in-frame clones and lacks some. This table holds some 370,000 clones, 80% to 90% found once. Treatment given: some 20 received Ad26.COV2.S at low or high dose, single or two shots; roughly five received placebo; per-sample allocation not given. Samples were taken on day 63 after the first vaccine or placebo injection. Sample: peripheral blood, taken in a trial of Ad26.COV2.S vaccine versus placebo. The TCR sequence derives from a person aged 18-65 years who received the Ad26.COV2.S COVID-19 vaccine or a placebo.

The CDR3 nucleotides read TGCGCCAGCAGCCAAGATCCCGGGCTGGGACAGGATGGTTATAATTCACCCCTCCACTTT. Encoded protein: CASSQDPGLGQDGYNSPLHF. The chain combines TRBV4-3 with TRBJ1-6; 8 bases match TRBD1. CDR1 is LGHNA, CDR2 YSLEER, per germline. Trimming at V came to 0 bases and at J to 4 bases, leaving 14 bases not matched to a gene. This CDR3 is built from 20 residues.